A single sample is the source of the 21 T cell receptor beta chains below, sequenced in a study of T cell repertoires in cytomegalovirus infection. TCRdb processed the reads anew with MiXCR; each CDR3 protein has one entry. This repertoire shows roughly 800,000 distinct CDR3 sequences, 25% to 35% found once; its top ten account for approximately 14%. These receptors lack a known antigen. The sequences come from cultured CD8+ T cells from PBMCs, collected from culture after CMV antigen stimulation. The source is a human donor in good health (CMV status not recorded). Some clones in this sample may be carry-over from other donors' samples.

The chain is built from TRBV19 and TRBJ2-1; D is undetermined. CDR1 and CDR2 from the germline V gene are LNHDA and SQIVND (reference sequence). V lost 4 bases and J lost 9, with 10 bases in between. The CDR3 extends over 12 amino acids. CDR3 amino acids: CASSTPSPEQFF. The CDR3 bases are TGTGCCAGTAGTACACCCTCCCCTGAGCAGTTCTTC.

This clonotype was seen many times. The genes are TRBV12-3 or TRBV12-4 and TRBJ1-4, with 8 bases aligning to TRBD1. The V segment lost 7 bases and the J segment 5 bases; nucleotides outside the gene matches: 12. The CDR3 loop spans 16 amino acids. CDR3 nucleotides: TGTGCCAGCATCCCGTCTGAGAGGACAGGGAATGAAAAACTGTTTTTT. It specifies CASIPSERTGNEKLFF.

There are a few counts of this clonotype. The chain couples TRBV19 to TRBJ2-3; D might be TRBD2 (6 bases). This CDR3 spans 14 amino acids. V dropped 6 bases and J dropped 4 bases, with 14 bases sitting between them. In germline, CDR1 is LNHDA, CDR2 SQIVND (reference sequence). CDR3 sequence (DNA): TGTGCCAGTAGGCGAGCGGGTGGACCAGATACGCAGTATTTT. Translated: CASRRAGGPDTQYF.

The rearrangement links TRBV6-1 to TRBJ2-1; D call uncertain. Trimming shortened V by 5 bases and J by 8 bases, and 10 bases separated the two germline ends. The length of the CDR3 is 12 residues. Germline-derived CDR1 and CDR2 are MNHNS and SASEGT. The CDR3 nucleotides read TGTGCCAGCAGTTCCCTGGTTGATGAGCAGTTCTTC. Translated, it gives CASSSLVDEQFF.

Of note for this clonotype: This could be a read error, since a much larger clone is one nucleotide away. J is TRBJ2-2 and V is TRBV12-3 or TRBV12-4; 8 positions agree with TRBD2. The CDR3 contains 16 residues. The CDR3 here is CASSSPSGWVAGELVF. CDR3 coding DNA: TGTGCCAGCAGTTCCCCTAGCGGGTGGGTCGCCGGGGAGCTGGTTTTT.

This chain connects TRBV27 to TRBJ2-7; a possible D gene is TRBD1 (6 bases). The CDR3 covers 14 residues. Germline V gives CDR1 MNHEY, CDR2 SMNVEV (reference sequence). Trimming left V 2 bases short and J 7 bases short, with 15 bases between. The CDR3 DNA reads TGTGCCAGCAGTTTAAAATTCGACAGGATTGAGCAGTACTTC. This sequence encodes CASSLKFDRIEQYF.

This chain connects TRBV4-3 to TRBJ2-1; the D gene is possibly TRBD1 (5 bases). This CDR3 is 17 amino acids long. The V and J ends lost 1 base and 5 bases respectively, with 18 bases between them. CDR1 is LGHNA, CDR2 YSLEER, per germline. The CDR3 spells CASSQAPLPTGNNEQFF. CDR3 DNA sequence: TGCGCCAGCAGCCAAGCCCCCTTGCCAACAGGCAACAATGAGCAGTTCTTC.

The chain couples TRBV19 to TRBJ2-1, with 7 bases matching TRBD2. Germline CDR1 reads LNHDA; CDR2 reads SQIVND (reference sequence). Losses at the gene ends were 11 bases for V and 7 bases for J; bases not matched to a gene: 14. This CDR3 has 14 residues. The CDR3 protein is CAVEGGRYMNEQFF. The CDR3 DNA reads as TGTGCCGTCGAGGGAGGGCGCTATATGAATGAGCAGTTCTTC. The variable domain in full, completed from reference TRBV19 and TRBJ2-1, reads DGGITQSPKYLFRKEGQNVTLSCEQNLNHDAMYWYRQDPGQGLRLIYYSQIVNDFQKGDIAEGYSVSREKKESFPLTVTSAQKNPTAFYLCAVEGGRYMNEQFFGPGTRLTVL.

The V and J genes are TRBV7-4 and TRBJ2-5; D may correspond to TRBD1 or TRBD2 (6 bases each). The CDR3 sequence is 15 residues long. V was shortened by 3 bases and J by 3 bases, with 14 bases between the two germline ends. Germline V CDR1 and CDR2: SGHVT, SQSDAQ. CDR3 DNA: TGTGCCAGCAGCTTCAGGGGAGGCGGCAAAGAGACCCAGTACTTC. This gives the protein CASSFRGGGKETQYF.

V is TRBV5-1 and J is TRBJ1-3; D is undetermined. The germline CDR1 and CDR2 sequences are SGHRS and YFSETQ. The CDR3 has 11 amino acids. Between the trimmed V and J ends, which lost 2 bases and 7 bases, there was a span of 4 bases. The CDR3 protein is CASSFKNTIYF. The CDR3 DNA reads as TGCGCCAGCAGCTTCAAGAACACCATATATTTT.

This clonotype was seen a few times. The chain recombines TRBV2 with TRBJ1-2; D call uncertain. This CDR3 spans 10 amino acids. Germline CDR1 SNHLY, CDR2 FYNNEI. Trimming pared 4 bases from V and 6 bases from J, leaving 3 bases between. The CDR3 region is CASSADGYTF. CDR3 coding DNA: TGTGCCAGCAGTGCTGATGGCTACACCTTC.

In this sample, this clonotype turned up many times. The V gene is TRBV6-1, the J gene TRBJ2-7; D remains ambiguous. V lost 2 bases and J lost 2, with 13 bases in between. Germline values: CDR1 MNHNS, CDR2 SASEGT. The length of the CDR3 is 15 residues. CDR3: CASSEFRLGTYEQYF. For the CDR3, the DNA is TGTGCCAGCAGTGAATTTCGGTTGGGAACCTACGAGCAGTACTTC.

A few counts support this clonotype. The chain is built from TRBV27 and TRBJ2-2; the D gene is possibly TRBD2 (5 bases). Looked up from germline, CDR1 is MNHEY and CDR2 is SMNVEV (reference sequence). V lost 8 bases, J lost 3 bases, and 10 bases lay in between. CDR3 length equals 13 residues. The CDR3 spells CASEMRDTGELFF. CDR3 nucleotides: TGTGCCAGCGAGATGAGGGACACCGGGGAGCTGTTTTTT.

CDR3 in amino acids: CSASFRGPGDTQYF. For the CDR3, the DNA is TGCAGTGCTAGCTTTCGGGGCCCGGGGGATACGCAGTATTTT. The chain recombines TRBV20-1 with TRBJ2-3; D assignment may be TRBD1 or TRBD2 (5 bases each). There are 14 residues in the CDR3. The germline V and J ends were trimmed by 3 bases and 6 bases, with 16 bases remaining between them. Germline lookup yields CDR1 DFQATT and CDR2 SNEGSKA (reference sequence).

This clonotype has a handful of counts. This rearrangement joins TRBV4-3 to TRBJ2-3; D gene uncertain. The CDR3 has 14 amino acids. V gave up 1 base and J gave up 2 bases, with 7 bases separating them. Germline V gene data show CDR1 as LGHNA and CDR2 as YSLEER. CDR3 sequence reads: CASSQGAFTDTQYF. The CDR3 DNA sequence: TGCGCCAGCAGCCAAGGGGCTTTCACAGATACGCAGTATTTT.

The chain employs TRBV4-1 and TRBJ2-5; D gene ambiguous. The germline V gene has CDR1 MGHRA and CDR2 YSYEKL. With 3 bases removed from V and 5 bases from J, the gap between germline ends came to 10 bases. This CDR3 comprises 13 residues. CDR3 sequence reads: CASSQDPKETQYF. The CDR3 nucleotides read TGCGCCAGCAGCCAGGACCCAAAGGAGACCCAGTACTTC.

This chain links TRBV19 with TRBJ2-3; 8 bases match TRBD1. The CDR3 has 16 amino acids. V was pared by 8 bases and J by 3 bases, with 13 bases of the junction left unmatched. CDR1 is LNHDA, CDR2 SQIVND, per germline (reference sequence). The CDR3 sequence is CASSQSDRVRTDTQYF. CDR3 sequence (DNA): TGTGCCAGTTCCCAGTCGGACAGGGTCAGGACAGATACGCAGTATTTT.

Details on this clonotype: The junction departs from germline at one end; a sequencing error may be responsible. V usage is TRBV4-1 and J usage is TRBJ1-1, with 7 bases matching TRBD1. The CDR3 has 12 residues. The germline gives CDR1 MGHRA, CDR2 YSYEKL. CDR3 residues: CASATGNTVAFF. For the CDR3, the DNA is TGCGCCAGTGCGACAGGGAACACTGTAGCTTTCTTT.

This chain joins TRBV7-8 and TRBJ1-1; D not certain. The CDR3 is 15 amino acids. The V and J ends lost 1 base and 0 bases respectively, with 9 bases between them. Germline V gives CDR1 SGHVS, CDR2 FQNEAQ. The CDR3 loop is CASSLEAHLNTEAFF. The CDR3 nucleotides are TGTGCCAGCAGCTTAGAGGCACACCTGAACACTGAAGCTTTCTTT. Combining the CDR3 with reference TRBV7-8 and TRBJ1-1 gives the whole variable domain GAGVSQSPRYKVAKRGQDVALRCDPISGHVSLFWYQQALGQGPEFLTYFQNEAQLDKSGLPSDRFFAERPEGSVSTLKIQRTQQEDSAVYLCASSLEAHLNTEAFFGQGTRLTVV.

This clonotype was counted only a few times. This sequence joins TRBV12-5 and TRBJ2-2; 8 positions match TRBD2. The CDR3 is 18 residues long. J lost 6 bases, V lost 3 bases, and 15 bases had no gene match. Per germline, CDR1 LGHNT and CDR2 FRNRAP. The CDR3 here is CASGFIVPGGGQSGELFF. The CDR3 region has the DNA TGTGCTAGTGGTTTTATAGTCCCCGGCGGGGGGCAATCCGGGGAGCTGTTTTTT.

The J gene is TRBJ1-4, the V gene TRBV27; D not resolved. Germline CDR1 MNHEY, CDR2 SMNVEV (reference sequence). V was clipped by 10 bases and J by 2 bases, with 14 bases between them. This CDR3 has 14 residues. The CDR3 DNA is TGTGCCACCCGGGCTGGAGGTACTAATGAAAAACTGTTTTTT. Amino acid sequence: CATRAGGTNEKLFF.